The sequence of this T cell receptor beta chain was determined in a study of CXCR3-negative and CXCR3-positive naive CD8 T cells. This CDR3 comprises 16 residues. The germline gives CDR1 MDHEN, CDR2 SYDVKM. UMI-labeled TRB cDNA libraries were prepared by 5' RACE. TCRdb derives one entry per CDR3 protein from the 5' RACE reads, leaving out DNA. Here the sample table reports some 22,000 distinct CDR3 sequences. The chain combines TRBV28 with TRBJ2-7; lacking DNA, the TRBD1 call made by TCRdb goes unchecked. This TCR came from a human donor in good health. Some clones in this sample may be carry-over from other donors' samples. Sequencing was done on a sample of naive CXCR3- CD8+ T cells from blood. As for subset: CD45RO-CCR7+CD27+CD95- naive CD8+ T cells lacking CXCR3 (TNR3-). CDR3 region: CASSLPWGTGLFEQYF.